This T cell receptor (beta chain) came from a study of Ad26.COV2.S vaccination and SARS-CoV-2 variants. Study-wide results and caveats: Vaccinees displayed broader spike-specific TCR repertoires than placebo recipients. Assessments of TCR breadth and depth may have underestimated the total T cell responses. Responses of spike-specific T cells (both CD8+ and CD4+) reportedly showed substantial breadth after vaccination.

Germline-derived CDR1 and CDR2 are SGDLS and YYNGEE. Trimming left V 1 base short and J 0 bases short, with 8 bases between. The CDR3 has 14 amino acids. Profiling relied on immunoSEQ multiplex PCR, and the TCRdb table lists in-frame clones only, not all of them. The sample holds under 150,000 clones, 86% seen once. With respect to this clone: Its matching antigen is unknown.

The TCR sequence derives from a human donor who had recovered from COVID-19. V usage is TRBV9 and J usage is TRBJ2-7; unclear D gene. Specimen: peripheral blood, collected after recovery from COVID-19. The CDR3 DNA reads as TGTGCCAGCAGCGTAAACTACTTCTCCTACGAGCAGTACTTC. Encoded protein: CASSVNYFSYEQYF.